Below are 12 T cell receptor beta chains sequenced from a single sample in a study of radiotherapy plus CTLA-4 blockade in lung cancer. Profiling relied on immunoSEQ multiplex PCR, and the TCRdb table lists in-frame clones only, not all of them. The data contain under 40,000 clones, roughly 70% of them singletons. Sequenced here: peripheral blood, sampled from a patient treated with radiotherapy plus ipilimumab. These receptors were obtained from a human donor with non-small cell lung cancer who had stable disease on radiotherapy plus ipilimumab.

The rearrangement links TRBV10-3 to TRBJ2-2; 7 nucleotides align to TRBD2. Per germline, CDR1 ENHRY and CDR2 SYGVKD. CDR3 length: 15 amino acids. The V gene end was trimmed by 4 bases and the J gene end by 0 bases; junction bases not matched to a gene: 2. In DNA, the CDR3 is TGTGCCATCAGTGCACGGGGGGCGAACACCGGGGAGCTGTTTTTT. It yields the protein CAISARGANTGELFF.

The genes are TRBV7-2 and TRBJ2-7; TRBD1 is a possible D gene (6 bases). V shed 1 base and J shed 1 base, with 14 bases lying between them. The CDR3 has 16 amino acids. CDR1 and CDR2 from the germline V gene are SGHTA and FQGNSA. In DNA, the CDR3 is TGTGCCAGCAGCTTAGGACAGGTCGGCAGGTCCTACGAGCAGTACTTC. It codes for CASSLGQVGRSYEQYF.

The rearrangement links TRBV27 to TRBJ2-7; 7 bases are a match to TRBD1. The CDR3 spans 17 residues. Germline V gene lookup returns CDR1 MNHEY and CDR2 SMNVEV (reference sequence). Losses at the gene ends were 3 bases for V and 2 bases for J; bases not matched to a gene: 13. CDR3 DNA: TGTGCCAGCAGTTTCCTAGGCCGGTCGGGACAGACCTACGAGCAGTACTTC. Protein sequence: CASSFLGRSGQTYEQYF.

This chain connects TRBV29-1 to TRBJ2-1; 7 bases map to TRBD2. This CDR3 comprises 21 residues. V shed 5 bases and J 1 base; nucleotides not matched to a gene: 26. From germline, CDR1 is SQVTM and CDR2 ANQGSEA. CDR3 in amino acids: CSVLWHAREGRAGESYNEQFF. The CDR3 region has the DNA TGCAGCGTTCTTTGGCACGCACGCGAGGGGCGTGCGGGAGAGTCCTACAATGAGCAGTTCTTC.

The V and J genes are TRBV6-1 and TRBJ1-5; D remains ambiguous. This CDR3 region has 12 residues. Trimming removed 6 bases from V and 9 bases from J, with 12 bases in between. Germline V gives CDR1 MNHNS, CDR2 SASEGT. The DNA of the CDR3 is TGTGCCAGCAGGGGGTCGTCATGGCCCCAGCATTTT. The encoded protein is CASRGSSWPQHF.

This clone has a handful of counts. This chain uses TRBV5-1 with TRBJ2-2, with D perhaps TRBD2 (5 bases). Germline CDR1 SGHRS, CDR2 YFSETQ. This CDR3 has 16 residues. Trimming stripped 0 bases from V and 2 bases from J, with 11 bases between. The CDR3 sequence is CASSLGSVANTGELFF. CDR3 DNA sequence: TGCGCCAGCAGCTTGGGTAGCGTAGCCAACACCGGGGAGCTGTTTTTT.

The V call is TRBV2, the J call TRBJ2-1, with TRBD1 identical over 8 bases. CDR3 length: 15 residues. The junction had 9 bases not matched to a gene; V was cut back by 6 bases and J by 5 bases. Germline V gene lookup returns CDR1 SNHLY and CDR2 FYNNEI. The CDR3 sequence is CASRRASGGHNEQFF. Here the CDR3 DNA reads TGTGCCAGCAGGAGGGCGTCAGGGGGCCACAATGAGCAGTTCTTC.

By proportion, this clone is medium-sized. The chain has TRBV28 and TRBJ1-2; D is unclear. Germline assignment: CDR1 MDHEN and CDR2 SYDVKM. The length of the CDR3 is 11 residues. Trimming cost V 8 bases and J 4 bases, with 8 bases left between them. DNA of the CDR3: TGTGCCAGCTCTCATCGCTATGGCTACACCTTC. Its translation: CASSHRYGYTF.

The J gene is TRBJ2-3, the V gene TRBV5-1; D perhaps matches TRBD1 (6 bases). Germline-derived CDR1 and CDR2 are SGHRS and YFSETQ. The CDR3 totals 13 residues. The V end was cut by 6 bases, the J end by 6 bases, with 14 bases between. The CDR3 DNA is TGCGCCAGCACGACGGACAGTTTTGATACGCAGTATTTT. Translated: CASTTDSFDTQYF.

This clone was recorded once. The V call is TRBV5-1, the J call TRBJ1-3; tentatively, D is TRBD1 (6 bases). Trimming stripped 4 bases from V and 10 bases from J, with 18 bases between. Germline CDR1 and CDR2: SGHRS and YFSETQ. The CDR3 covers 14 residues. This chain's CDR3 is CASSPGGPVETIYF. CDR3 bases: TGCGCCAGCAGCCCTGGGGGCCCGGTAGAGACCATATATTTT.

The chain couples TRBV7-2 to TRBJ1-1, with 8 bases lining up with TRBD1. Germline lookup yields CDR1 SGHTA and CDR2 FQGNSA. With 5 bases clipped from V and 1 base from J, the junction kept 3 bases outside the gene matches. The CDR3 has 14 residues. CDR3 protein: CASSVTGANTEAFF. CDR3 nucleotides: TGTGCCAGCAGCGTGACAGGGGCGAACACTGAAGCTTTCTTT. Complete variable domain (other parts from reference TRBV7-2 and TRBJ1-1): GAGVSQSPSNKVTEKGKDVELRCDPISGHTALYWYRQSLGQGLEFLIYFQGNSAPDKSGLPSDRFSAERTGGSVSTLTIQRTQQEDSAVYLCASSVTGANTEAFFGQGTRLTVV.

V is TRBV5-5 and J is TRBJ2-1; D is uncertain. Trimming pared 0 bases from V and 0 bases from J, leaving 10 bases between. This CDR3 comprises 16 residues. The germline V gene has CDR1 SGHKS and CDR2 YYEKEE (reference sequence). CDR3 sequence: CASSLAAVYSYNEQFF. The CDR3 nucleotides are TGTGCCAGCAGCTTGGCCGCGGTTTACTCCTACAATGAGCAGTTCTTC.